This TCR beta chain is from a study of blood T cells in healthy people across ages. Findings and caveats of the study: Greater diversity and more naive CD4+ cells were seen in long-lived donors than in aged donors. The diversity estimates, figures obtained from one million T cells, were considered underestimates.

A second PCR, run for about 7 to 11 cycles, used a sample-barcoded 5' primer plus a J-beta primer mix. Any given sample supplied a minimum of 3 million CDR3-containing paired-end reads. TCRdb re-analysed the 5' RACE reads in MiXCR, keeping a single row per CDR3 protein. The data contain about 650,000 distinct CDR3 sequences, approximately 52% of them seen just once; the ten biggest clones take up approximately 15%. On this clonotype itself: The antigen remains undetermined.

This CDR3 has 13 residues. The V segment lost 10 bases and the J segment 7 bases; nucleotides outside the gene matches: 12. The sample consisted of blood. V and J are TRBV12-3 or TRBV12-4 and TRBJ2-5; 7 bases fit TRBD2. This clonotype was obtained from a woman older than 75 in good health. The DNA of the CDR3 is TGTGCCACCTCATTTGGGGGGGGTAGGACCCAGTACTTC. As protein: CATSFGGGRTQYF.